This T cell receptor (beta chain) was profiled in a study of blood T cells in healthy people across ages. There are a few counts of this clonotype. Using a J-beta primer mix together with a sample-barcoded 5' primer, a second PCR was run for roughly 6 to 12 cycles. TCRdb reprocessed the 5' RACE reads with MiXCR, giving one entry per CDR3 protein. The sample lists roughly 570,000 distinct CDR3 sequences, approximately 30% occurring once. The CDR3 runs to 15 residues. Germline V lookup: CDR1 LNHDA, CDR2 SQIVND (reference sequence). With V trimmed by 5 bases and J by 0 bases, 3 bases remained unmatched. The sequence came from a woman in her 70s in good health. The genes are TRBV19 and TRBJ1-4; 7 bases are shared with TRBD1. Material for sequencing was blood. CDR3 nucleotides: TGTGCCAGTAGTGTCAGGGGGGCAACTAATGAAAAACTGTTTTTT. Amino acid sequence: CASSVRGATNEKLFF. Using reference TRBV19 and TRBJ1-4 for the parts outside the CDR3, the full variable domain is DGGITQSPKYLFRKEGQNVTLSCEQNLNHDAMYWYRQDPGQGLRLIYYSQIVNDFQKGDIAEGYSVSREKKESFPLTVTSAQKNPTAFYLCASSVRGATNEKLFFGSGTQLSVL.